This is a list of T cell receptor beta chains from one sample in a study of cytomegalovirus exposure and HLA in healthy donors. Libraries were prepared by immunoSEQ multiplex PCR; TCRdb keeps only in-frame clonotypes and omits some of them. The sample includes 100,000 or so clones, over 65% of them seen just once. The specimen was PBMCs. These receptors were obtained from a female donor in good health and CMV-seropositive. CDR3s include the opening cysteine and the closing phenylalanine or tryptophan. A D gene is named only where the DNA matches it firmly. Some rows mark clone size as missing; the rest say once, few, many or name a class of expanded clone.

clone size	V gene	J gene	D gene	CDR3 protein	CDR3 DNA
.	TRBV29-1	TRBJ1-2	.	CSVQEVTSNYGYTF	TGCAGCGTTCAGGAAGTGACATCTAACTATGGCTACACCTTC
.	TRBV18	TRBJ2-7	TRBD1	CASSEGASSYEQYF	TGTGCCAGCTCAGAGGGGGCCAGCTCCTACGAGCAGTACTTC
few	TRBV5-5	TRBJ2-1	TRBD1	CASSFQGAAYNEQFF	TGTGCCAGCAGCTTTCAGGGGGCGGCCTACAATGAGCAGTTCTTC
once	TRBV7-2	TRBJ1-6	.	CASSFGGPLNSPLHF	TGTGCCAGCAGCTTCGGGGGGCCACTAAATTCACCCCTCCACTTT
few	TRBV11-3	TRBJ2-7	.	CASSLQGGYEQYF	TGTGCCAGCAGCTTACAGGGGGGCTACGAGCAGTACTTC
.	TRBV19	TRBJ1-5	.	CASISRPNQPQHF	TGTGCCAGTATTAGCCGGCCAAATCAGCCCCAGCATTTT
.	TRBV5-5	TRBJ2-2	.	CASSHILLGTNTGELFF	TGTGCCAGCAGCCACATACTACTAGGGACGAACACCGGGGAGCTGTTTTTT
.	TRBV19	TRBJ2-1	.	CASSPNYTGLEYNNEQFF	TGTGCCAGTAGCCCAAATTACACAGGCCTCGAGTACAACAATGAGCAGTTCTTC
.	TRBV14	TRBJ1-2	.	CASSQEHRQGSGYTF	TGTGCCAGCAGCCAGGAGCACAGGCAGGGGAGTGGCTACACCTTC
few	TRBV5-1	TRBJ2-1	TRBD2	CASRSSGVGYNEQFF	TGCGCCAGCAGGTCTAGCGGGGTAGGATACAATGAGCAGTTCTTC
.	TRBV18	TRBJ1-1	.	CASSPTGVNTEAFF	TGTGCCAGCTCACCAACGGGAGTGAACACTGAAGCTTTCTTT
.	TRBV28	TRBJ1-2	.	CASSSTKPPGAYGYTF	TGTGCCAGCAGCTCCACTAAACCGCCCGGAGCCTATGGCTACACCTTC
.	TRBV27	TRBJ2-7	TRBD1	CASSQGAAGVEQYF	TGTGCCAGCAGTCAGGGGGCCGCCGGAGTGGAGCAGTACTTC
.	TRBV28	TRBJ1-5	.	CASNQQDQPQHF	TGTGCCAGCAACCAACAGGACCAGCCCCAGCATTTT
.	TRBV6-5	TRBJ1-4	TRBD1	CASSYSRDREEKLFF	TGTGCCAGCAGTTACTCGCGGGACAGGGAGGAAAAACTGTTTTTT
.	TRBV7-8	TRBJ2-3	TRBD2	CASSFLPGGGTDTQYF	TGTGCCAGCAGCTTCCTGCCGGGGGGAGGTACAGATACGCAGTATTTT
.	TRBV30	TRBJ1-5	.	CAWSVQQGSQPQHF	TGTGCCTGGAGTGTACAACAGGGAAGTCAGCCCCAGCATTTT
.	TRBV5-5	TRBJ2-7	.	CASRSTYLREQYF	TGTGCCAGCAGAAGTACCTACTTGCGTGAGCAGTACTTC
.	TRBV2	TRBJ1-5	.	CASRGGRSNQPQHF	TGTGCCAGCAGGGGAGGCCGTAGCAATCAGCCCCAGCATTTT
.	TRBV29-1	TRBJ2-5	.	CSVHGGGARGAETQYF	TGCAGCGTTCACGGCGGAGGGGCCCGGGGGGCGGAGACCCAGTACTTC
.	TRBV6-1	TRBJ1-3	.	CASSEEVTGYGNTIYF	TGTGCCAGCAGTGAAGAAGTTACAGGGTATGGAAACACCATATATTTT
.	TRBV10-3	TRBJ2-1	.	CAISVRVLDEQFF	TGTGCCATCAGTGTGCGGGTTTTAGATGAGCAGTTCTTC
few	TRBV5-1	TRBJ2-1	.	CASSLGGNEQFF	TGCGCCAGCAGCTTGGGAGGTAATGAGCAGTTCTTC
.	TRBV7-2	TRBJ1-4	.	CASSLAPAGAEKLFF	TGTGCCAGCAGTCTAGCGCCGGCAGGAGCGGAAAAACTGTTTTTT
.	TRBV30	TRBJ2-5	.	CAWRLFFGQGAKLAAETQYF	.
once	TRBV19	TRBJ1-3	.	CASRPTGSGNTIYF	TGTGCCAGTAGACCGACAGGTTCTGGAAACACCATATATTTT
.	TRBV27	TRBJ1-4	.	CASSFRNEKLFF	TGTGCCAGCAGTTTCCGGAATGAAAAACTGTTTTTT
.	TRBV19	TRBJ1-4	.	CASTPSGGVSEKLFF	TGTGCCAGTACCCCGAGCGGAGGGGTGAGCGAAAAACTGTTTTTT
.	TRBV7-9	TRBJ2-2	.	CASSSEKAENTGELFF	TGTGCCAGCAGCTCAGAAAAGGCGGAGAACACCGGGGAGCTGTTTTTT
.	TRBV30	TRBJ2-7	.	CAWSGTGTNTYEQYF	TGTGCCTGGAGCGGTACAGGAACCAATACCTACGAGCAGTACTTC
.	TRBV29-1	TRBJ1-1	.	CSVDSGRAEAFF	TGCAGCGTTGATTCGGGGAGAGCTGAAGCTTTCTTT
.	TRBV6-1	TRBJ1-1	TRBD1	CASSEPPSGQGGFF	TGTGCCAGCAGTGAACCGCCCTCGGGACAGGGCGGTTTCTTT
.	TRBV6-5	TRBJ1-2	.	CASISTGGDYGYTF	TGTGCCAGCATCTCTACGGGGGGCGACTATGGCTACACCTTC
.	TRBV5-1	TRBJ2-7	TRBD1	CASSLGPGTGGGYEQYF	TGCGCCAGCAGCTTGGGACCCGGGACAGGGGGCGGCTACGAGCAGTACTTC
few	TRBV5-1	TRBJ2-7	TRBD1	CASSLTGGYEQYF	TGCGCCAGCAGCTTAACAGGGGGCTACGAGCAGTACTTC
.	TRBV19	TRBJ2-1	TRBD2	CASRRNARGASSYNEQFF	TGTGCCAGTAGACGAAACGCGCGGGGGGCGAGCTCCTACAATGAGCAGTTCTTC
.	TRBV7-2	TRBJ2-2	.	CASGLLANTGELFF	TGTGCCAGCGGCCTCCTGGCGAACACCGGGGAGCTGTTTTTT
few	TRBV5-8	TRBJ1-2	.	CASSFGSSGAYTF	TGTGCCAGCAGCTTTGGGTCCTCAGGGGCCTACACCTTC
.	TRBV28	TRBJ1-2	.	CASSPTTDYGYTF	TGTGCCAGCAGTCCGACGACAGACTATGGCTACACCTTC
once	TRBV6-1	TRBJ2-2	.	CASSDRGSAGELFF	TGTGCCAGCAGTGACCGGGGATCCGCCGGGGAGCTGTTTTTT
.	TRBV30	TRBJ1-2	.	CAWSVPGGYGYTF	TGTGCCTGGAGTGTACCAGGAGGATATGGCTACACCTTC
.	TRBV30	TRBJ1-5	TRBD1	CAWSVRRAGGNNQPQHF	TGTGCCTGGAGTGTACGCCGGGCAGGGGGTAATAATCAGCCCCAGCATTTT
.	TRBV7-8	TRBJ2-7	.	CASSLVRDTRYEQYF	TGTGCCAGCAGCTTAGTAAGGGACACGCGTTACGAGCAGTACTTC
.	TRBV10-1	TRBJ2-1	TRBD2	CASSESRGNEQFF	TGCGCCAGCAGTGAGTCGCGGGGGAATGAGCAGTTCTTC